A selection of T cell receptor beta chains follows, all from one sample in a study of blood T cell repertoires in COVID-19. Clones were sequenced by immunoSEQ multiplex PCR, and TCRdb holds only the in-frame ones, with some missing. Among 35,000 to 45,000 clones, around 88% were seen once, and the ten largest hold 3.7%. Specimen: peripheral blood. Source of these receptors: a human donor in a cohort sampled during active COVID-19. The CDR3 runs from the conserved cysteine through the conserved F or W. A D gene is named only where the DNA matches it firmly. Only some rows state a clone size, as once, few, many or a class for expanded clones.

D gene,V gene,clone size,J gene,CDR3 DNA,CDR3 protein
-,TRBV3-1/TRBV3-2,-,TRBJ1-1,TGTGCCAGCAGCCAAGAAAAAGGACACATGAACACTGAAGCTTTCTTT,CASSQEKGHMNTEAFF
-,TRBV2,-,TRBJ1-1,TGTGCCAGAGATCAGGGCCTGGGAACTGAAGCTTTCTTT,CARDQGLGTEAFF
-,TRBV29-1,-,TRBJ2-1,TGCAGCGGGGGACTGAGTAGCTCCTACAATGAGCAGTTCTTC,CSGGLSSSYNEQFF
TRBD1,TRBV6-7,-,TRBJ1-1,TGTGCCAGCTCCGAAGACAGGGGACGGACTGAAGCTTTCTTT,CASSEDRGRTEAFF
-,TRBV7-2,-,TRBJ2-3,TGTGCCAGCAGCTCAAGTTGGGCAGCCGCAGATACGCAGTATTTT,CASSSSWAAADTQYF
TRBD2,TRBV11-2,once,TRBJ2-7,TGTGCCAGCAGCCCATCTAGCGGGAGGAAGTACGAGCAGTACTTC,CASSPSSGRKYEQYF
TRBD1,TRBV6-5,-,TRBJ1-2,TGTGCCAGCAGTTACACGACAGGGGATGGCTACACCTTC,CASSYTTGDGYTF
-,TRBV5-6,-,TRBJ2-7,TGTGCCAGCAGCTACGGACAGCCCTACGAGCAGTACTTC,CASSYGQPYEQYF
TRBD1,TRBV9,-,TRBJ2-5,TGTGCCAGCAGCGTTGAAACAGGGGGTGGTGAGACCCAGTACTTC,CASSVETGGGETQYF
-,TRBV2,-,TRBJ2-3,TGTGCCAGCAGTATCCAAAGCAGGACAGATACGCAGTATTTT,CASSIQSRTDTQYF
-,TRBV7-8,-,TRBJ2-7,TGTGCCAGCAGCTCGAGACAGTCCTACGAGCAGTACTTC,CASSSRQSYEQYF
-,TRBV11-3,-,TRBJ2-1,TGTGCCAGCAGCTTAGGGCAGACCGGGTCCAATGAGCAGTTCTTC,CASSLGQTGSNEQFF
-,TRBV9,-,TRBJ1-3,TGTGCCAGCAGCGACCGGGACACTGGAAACACCATATATTTT,CASSDRDTGNTIYF
TRBD2,TRBV24-1,-,TRBJ2-5,TGTGCCACCAGCGGATGGGCTAGCGGGAAAGAGACCCAGTACTTC,CATSGWASGKETQYF
TRBD1,TRBV7-9,-,TRBJ2-2,TGTGCCAGCAGACCCCAGGACAGGTCAGCCGGGGAGCTGTTTTTT,CASRPQDRSAGELFF
-,TRBV6-5,once,TRBJ2-6,TGTGCCAGCAGTTACGATATCAGGGGGGCCAACGTCCTGACTTTC,CASSYDIRGANVLTF
TRBD1,TRBV4-3,-,TRBJ1-2,TGCGCCAGCAGCCAACGCACAGGGGGCTATGGCTACACCTTC,CASSQRTGGYGYTF
-,TRBV7-2,-,TRBJ2-7,TGTGCCAGCACCAGGGGGGACGAGCAGTACTTC,CASTRGDEQYF
-,TRBV29-1,once,TRBJ1-1,TGCAGCGTTGACGGCCGGGTGAACACTGAAGCTTTCTTT,CSVDGRVNTEAFF
-,TRBV5-1,-,TRBJ1-5,TGCGCCAGCAGCTTGGGTCCAGGGAATAGCAATCAGCCCCAGCATTTT,CASSLGPGNSNQPQHF
TRBD2,TRBV5-6,-,TRBJ2-7,TGTGCCAGCAGCTTGGTAGCGGGGGGTTTTTCCGAGCAGTACTTC,CASSLVAGGFSEQYF
-,TRBV4-2,few,TRBJ2-7,TGTGCCAGCAGCCAAGTGACCGCAGGCTTATCCTACGAGCAGTACTTC,CASSQVTAGLSYEQYF